Below are 8 T cell receptor beta chains sequenced from a single sample in a study of cytomegalovirus exposure and HLA in healthy donors. A multiplex PCR was run with 60 Vbeta primers and 13 Jbeta primers. The repertoire was sequenced with immunoSEQ multiplex PCR; TCRdb's copy has only in-frame clones and lacks some. Here the sample spans about 120,000 clones, 80% being singletons. Input material: PBMCs. Receptor source: a female donor in good health and CMV-seropositive.

The chain employs TRBV5-1 and TRBJ1-4; weak D call: TRBD1 (6 bases). The CDR3 runs 14 residues. The V end was cut by 0 bases, the J end by 5 bases, with 8 bases between. Germline-derived CDR1 and CDR2 are SGHRS and YFSETQ. Here the CDR3 DNA reads TGCGCCAGCAGCTTGGACAGGGCCAATGAAAAACTGTTTTTT. Translating gives CASSLDRANEKLFF. The variable domain in full, with the rest retrieved from reference TRBV5-1 and TRBJ1-4, is KAGVTQTPRYLIKTRGQQVTLSCSPISGHRSVSWYQQTPGQGLQFLFEYFSETQRNKGNFPGRFSGRQFSNSRSEMNVSTLELGDSALYLCASSLDRANEKLFFGSGTQLSVL.

This chain links TRBV2 with TRBJ1-1; tentative D call: TRBD1 (5 bases). Trimming cost V 6 bases and J 5 bases, with 10 bases left between them. The CDR3 runs to 12 residues. Germline loops: CDR1 SNHLY, CDR2 FYNNEI. The CDR3 sequence: CASRAGLTEAFF. The CDR3 coding sequence is TGTGCCAGCAGGGCAGGGTTAACTGAAGCTTTCTTT.

This rearrangement joins TRBV5-6 to TRBJ1-1, with D unclear. The V end was cut by 1 base, the J end by 3 bases, with 10 bases between. The CDR3 contains 14 residues. CDR1 and CDR2 from the germline V gene are SGHDT and YYEEEE. CDR3 amino acids: CASSLLAAYTEAFF. The CDR3 DNA follows: TGTGCCAGCAGCTTGCTCGCGGCTTACACTGAAGCTTTCTTT.

The J gene is TRBJ1-3, the V gene TRBV9; TRBD1 might be the D (6 bases). Trimming took off 1 base at V and 3 bases at J, with 11 bases between the two ends. CDR1 is SGDLS and CDR2 is YYNGEE in the germline V gene. CDR3 length: 15 residues. The CDR3 DNA sequence: TGTGCCAGCAGCGTAAGGGGGTCAAATGGAAACACCATATATTTT. This codes for CASSVRGSNGNTIYF.

The rearrangement joins TRBV19 to TRBJ2-2; TRBD2 might be the D (5 bases). The CDR3 length is 14 residues. The germline V gene encodes CDR1 LNHDA and CDR2 SQIVND (reference sequence). V lost 6 bases, J lost 4 bases, and 12 bases lay in between. The CDR3 DNA reads as TGTGCCAGTAGCATAAAAGCGGCCACCGGGGAGCTGTTTTTT. It is translated as CASSIKAATGELFF. The full variable domain, with the rest looked up from reference TRBV19 and TRBJ2-2, is DGGITQSPKYLFRKEGQNVTLSCEQNLNHDAMYWYRQDPGQGLRLIYYSQIVNDFQKGDIAEGYSVSREKKESFPLTVTSAQKNPTAFYLCASSIKAATGELFFGEGSRLTVL.

This clone was counted between two and nine times. The chain combines TRBV10-3 with TRBJ1-1; D gene unclear. CDR1 is ENHRY, CDR2 SYGVKD, per germline. V was trimmed by 7 bases and J by 2 bases, leaving 11 bases between them. The CDR3 is made up of 13 amino acids. The CDR3 region is CAIMGRSNTEAFF. CDR3 coding DNA: TGTGCCATCATGGGGAGGTCCAACACTGAAGCTTTCTTT.

This rearrangement joins TRBV19 to TRBJ1-6, with a weak D call TRBD1 (5 bases). In germline, CDR1 is LNHDA, CDR2 SQIVND (reference sequence). V lost 3 bases to trimming and J lost 8 bases, with 11 bases between them. This CDR3 region has 14 residues. The CDR3 bases are TGTGCCAGTAGTATGGAGTACAGGCATTCACCCCTCCACTTT. Translating it yields CASSMEYRHSPLHF.

CDR3 sequence reads: CASSFGSLLEAFF. The CDR3 nucleotides read TGTGCCAGCAGCTTCGGGTCGTTACTTGAAGCTTTCTTT. The rearrangement joins TRBV7-2 to TRBJ1-1; D gene uncertain. Between the trimmed V and J ends, which lost 3 bases and 7 bases, there was a span of 12 bases. The CDR3 covers 13 residues. Germline V gene data show CDR1 as SGHTA and CDR2 as FQGNSA.